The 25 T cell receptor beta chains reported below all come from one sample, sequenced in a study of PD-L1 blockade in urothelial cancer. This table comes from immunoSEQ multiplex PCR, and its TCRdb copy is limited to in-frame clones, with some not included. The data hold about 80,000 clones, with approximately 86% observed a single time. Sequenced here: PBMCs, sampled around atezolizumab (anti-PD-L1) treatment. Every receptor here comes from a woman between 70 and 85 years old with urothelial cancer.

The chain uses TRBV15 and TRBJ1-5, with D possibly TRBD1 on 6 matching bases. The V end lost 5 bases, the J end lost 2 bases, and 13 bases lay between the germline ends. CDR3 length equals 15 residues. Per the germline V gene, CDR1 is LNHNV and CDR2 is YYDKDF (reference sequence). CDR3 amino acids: CATSPEAGGNQPQHF. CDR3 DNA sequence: TGTGCCACCAGCCCAGAAGCAGGGGGCAATCAGCCCCAGCATTTT.

The CDR3 sequence is CASSQIGQPSTDTQYF. DNA for the CDR3: TGTGCCAGCTCTCAAATAGGACAGCCTAGCACAGATACGCAGTATTTT. The chain combines TRBV18 with TRBJ2-3, with a possible D match to TRBD1 (6 bases). Looked up from germline, CDR1 is KGHSH and CDR2 is LQKENI. This CDR3 comprises 16 residues. Trimming took 6 bases from V and 0 from J, leaving 16 bases between them.

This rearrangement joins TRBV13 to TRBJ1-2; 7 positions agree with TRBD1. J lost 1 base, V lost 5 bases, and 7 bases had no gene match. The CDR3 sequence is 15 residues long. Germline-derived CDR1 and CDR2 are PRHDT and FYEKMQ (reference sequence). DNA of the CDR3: TGTGCCAGCAGCCGGGACAGACCCATTAACTATGGCTACACCTTC. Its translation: CASSRDRPINYGYTF.

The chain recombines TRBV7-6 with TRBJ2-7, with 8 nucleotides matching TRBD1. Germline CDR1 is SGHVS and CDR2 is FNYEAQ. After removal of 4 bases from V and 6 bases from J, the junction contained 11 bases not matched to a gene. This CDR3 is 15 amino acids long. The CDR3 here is CASSSGQGALGEQYF. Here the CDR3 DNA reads TGTGCCAGCAGCTCTGGACAGGGCGCCCTTGGCGAGCAGTACTTC.

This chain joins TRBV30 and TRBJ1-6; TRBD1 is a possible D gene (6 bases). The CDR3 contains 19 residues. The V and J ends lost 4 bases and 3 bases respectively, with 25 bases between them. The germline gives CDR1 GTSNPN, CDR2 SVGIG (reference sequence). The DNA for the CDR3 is TGTGCCTGGACTCCCCTCCTCGGCGGGGGGCGAATCTATAATTCACCCCTCCACTTT. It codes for CAWTPLLGGGRIYNSPLHF.

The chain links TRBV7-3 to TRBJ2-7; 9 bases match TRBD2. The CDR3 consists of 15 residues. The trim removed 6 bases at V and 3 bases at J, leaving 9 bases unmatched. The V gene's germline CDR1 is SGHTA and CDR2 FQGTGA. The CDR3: CASRAMGLALYEQYF. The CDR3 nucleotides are TGTGCCAGCAGGGCGATGGGACTAGCTCTCTACGAGCAGTACTTC.

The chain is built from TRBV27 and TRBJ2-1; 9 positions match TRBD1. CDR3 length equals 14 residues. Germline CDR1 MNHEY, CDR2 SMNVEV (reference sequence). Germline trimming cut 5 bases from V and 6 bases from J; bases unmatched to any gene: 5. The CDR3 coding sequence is TGTGCCAGCAGTGGGGAGACAGGGGGCAATGAGCAGTTCTTC. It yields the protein CASSGETGGNEQFF.

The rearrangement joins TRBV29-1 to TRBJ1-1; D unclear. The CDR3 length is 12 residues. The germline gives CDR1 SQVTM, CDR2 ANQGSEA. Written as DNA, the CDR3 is TGCAGTGGCGGGTTTACAAACACTGAAGCTTTCTTT. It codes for CSGGFTNTEAFF.

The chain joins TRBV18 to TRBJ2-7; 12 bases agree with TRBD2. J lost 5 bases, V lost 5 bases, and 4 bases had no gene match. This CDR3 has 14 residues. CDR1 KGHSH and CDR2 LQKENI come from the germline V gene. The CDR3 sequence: CASSSSGGADEQYF. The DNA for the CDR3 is TGTGCCAGCTCATCTAGCGGGGGGGCCGACGAGCAGTACTTC.

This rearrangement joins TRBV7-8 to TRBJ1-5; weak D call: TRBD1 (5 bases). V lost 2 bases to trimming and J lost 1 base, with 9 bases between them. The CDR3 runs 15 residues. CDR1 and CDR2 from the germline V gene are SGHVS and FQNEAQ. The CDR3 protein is CASSLRRQSNQPQHF. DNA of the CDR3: TGTGCCAGCAGCTTACGACGACAGAGCAATCAGCCCCAGCATTTT.

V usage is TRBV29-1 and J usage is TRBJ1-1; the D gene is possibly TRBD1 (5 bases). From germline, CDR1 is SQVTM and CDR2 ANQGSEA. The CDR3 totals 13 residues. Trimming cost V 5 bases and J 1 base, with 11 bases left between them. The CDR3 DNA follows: TGCAGCGTTATAATAACAGGGAACACTGAAGCTTTCTTT. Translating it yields CSVIITGNTEAFF. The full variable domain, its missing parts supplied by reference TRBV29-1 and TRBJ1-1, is SAVISQKPSRDICQRGTSLTIQCQVDSQVTMMFWYRQQPGQSLTLIATANQGSEATYESGFVIDKFPISRPNLTFSTLTVSNMSPEDSSIYLCSVIITGNTEAFFGQGTRLTVV.

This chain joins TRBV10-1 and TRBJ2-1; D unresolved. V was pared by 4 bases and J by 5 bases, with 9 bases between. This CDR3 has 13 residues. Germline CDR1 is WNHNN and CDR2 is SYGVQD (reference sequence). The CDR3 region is CASSGPGHNEQFF. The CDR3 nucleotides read TGCGCCAGCAGTGGGCCGGGTCACAATGAGCAGTTCTTC.

CDR3 protein: CASSAFGTSIFWQFF. The CDR3, as DNA: TGTGCCAGCAGCGCATTCGGGACTAGCATCTTCTGGCAGTTCTTC. This rearrangement joins TRBV13 to TRBJ2-1, with 9 nucleotides matching TRBD2. The CDR3 contains 15 residues. Germline V gene lookup returns CDR1 PRHDT and CDR2 FYEKMQ (reference sequence). V shed 5 bases, J shed 12 bases, and the junction held 14 bases outside the gene matches.

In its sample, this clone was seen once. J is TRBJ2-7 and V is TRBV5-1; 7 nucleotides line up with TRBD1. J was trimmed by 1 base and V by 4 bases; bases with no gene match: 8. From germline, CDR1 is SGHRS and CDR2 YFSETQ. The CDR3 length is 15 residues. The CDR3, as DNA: TGCGCCAGCAGCCCACGGGGACAGCCTTCCTACGAGCAGTACTTC. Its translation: CASSPRGQPSYEQYF.

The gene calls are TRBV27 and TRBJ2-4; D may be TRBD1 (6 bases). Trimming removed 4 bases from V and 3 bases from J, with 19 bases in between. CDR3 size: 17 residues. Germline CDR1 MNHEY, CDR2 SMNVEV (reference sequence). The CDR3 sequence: CASSSHPGDGGKNIQYF. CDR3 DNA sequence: TGTGCCAGCAGTTCCCACCCAGGGGATGGGGGCAAAAACATTCAGTACTTC.

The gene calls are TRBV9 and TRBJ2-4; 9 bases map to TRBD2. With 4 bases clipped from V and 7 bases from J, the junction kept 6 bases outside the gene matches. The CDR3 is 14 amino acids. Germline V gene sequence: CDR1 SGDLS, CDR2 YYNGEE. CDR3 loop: CASSMGLARNIQYF. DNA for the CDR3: TGTGCCAGCAGCATGGGACTAGCCCGGAACATTCAGTACTTC.

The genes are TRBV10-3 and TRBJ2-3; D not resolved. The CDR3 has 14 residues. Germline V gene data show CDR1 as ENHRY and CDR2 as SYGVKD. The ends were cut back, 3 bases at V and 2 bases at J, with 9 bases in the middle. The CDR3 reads CAISDSQSTDTQYF. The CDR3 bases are TGTGCCATCAGTGATTCACAGTCCACAGATACGCAGTATTTT.

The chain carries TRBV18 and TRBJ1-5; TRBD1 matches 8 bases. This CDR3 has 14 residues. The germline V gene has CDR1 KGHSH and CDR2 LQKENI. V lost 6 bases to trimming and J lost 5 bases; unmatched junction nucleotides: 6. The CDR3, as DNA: TGTGCCAGCTCTCCCGGGACAGGAGATCAGCCCCAGCATTTT. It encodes CASSPGTGDQPQHF.

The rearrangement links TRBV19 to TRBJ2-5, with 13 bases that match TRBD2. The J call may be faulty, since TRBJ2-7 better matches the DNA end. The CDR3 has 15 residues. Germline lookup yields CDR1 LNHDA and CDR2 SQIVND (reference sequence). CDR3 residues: CASSRGLAGIYEQYF. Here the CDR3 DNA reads TGTGCCAGTAGTAGGGGACTAGCGGGAATCTACGAGCAGTACTTC.

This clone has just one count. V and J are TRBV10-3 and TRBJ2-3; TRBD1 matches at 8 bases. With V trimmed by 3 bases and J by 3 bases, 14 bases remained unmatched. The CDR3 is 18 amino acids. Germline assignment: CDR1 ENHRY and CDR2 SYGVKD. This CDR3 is CAISDQLMGQVVTDTQYF. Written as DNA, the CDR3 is TGTGCCATCAGTGATCAATTAATGGGACAGGTTGTGACAGATACGCAGTATTTT.

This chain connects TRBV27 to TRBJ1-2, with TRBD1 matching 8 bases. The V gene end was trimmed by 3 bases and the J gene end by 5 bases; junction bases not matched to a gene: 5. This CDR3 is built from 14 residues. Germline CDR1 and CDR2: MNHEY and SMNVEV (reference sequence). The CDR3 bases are TGTGCCAGCAGTTTGTCTGGACAGGGTTATGGCTACACCTTC. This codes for CASSLSGQGYGYTF.

The CDR3 nucleotides are TGTGCCTGGAACAGGTACCAGAACACTGAAGCTTTCTTT. Translated: CAWNRYQNTEAFF. This chain uses TRBV30 with TRBJ1-1; D possibly corresponds to TRBD1 (5 bases). V dropped 4 bases and J dropped 1 base, with 10 bases sitting between them. The length of the CDR3 is 13 residues. From germline, CDR1 is GTSNPN and CDR2 SVGIG (reference sequence).

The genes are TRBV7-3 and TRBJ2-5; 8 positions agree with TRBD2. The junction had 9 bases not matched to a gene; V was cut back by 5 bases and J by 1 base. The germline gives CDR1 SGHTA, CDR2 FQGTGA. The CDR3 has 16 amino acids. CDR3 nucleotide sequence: TGTGCCAGCAGCCCGAGCGGGAGAAAGGGCCAAGAGACCCAGTACTTC. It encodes CASSPSGRKGQETQYF.

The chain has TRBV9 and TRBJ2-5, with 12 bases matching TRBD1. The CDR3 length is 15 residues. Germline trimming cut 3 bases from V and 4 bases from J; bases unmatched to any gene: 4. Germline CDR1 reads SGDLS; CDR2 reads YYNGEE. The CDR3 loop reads CASSARDRGPETQYF. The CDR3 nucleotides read TGTGCCAGCAGCGCCCGGGACAGGGGGCCAGAGACCCAGTACTTC.

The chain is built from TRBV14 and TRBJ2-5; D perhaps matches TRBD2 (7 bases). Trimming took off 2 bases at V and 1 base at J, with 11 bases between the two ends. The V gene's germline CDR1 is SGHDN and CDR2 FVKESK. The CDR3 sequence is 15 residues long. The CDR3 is CASSQLRGAQETQYF. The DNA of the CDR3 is TGTGCCAGCAGCCAACTCCGGGGGGCCCAAGAGACCCAGTACTTC.